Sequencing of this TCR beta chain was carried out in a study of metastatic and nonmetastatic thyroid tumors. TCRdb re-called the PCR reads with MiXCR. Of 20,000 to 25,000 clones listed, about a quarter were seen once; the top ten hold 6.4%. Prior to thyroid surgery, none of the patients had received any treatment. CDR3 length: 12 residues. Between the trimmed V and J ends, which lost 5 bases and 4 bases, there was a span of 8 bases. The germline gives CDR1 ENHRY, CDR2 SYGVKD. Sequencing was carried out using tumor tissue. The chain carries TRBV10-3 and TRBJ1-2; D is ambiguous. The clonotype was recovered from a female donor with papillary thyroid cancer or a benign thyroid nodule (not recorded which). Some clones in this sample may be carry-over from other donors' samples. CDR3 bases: TGTGCCATCAGTTGGGATAGCTATGGCTACACCTTC. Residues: CAISWDSYGYTF.